The 5 T cell receptor beta chains below all came from one sample that was sequenced in a study of beta chain features in type 1 diabetes. TCRB transcripts that were expressed got sequenced, as all of the isolated RNA had been reverse transcribed. Assay: immunoSEQ multiplex PCR; the TCRdb copy retains only in-frame clones and omits some. The sample lists around 300,000 clones; 8% were seen once. Sequenced input: central memory CD4+ T cells from blood. These receptors were taken from a woman between 18 and 30 years old in good health.

Notes on this clone: This CDR3 is also generated by other DNA sequences in the sample. The chain has TRBV29-1 and TRBJ1-2, with a tentative D call TRBD1 (6 bases). The CDR3 has 12 residues. Germline V gene lookup returns CDR1 SQVTM and CDR2 ANQGSEA. Between the trimmed V and J ends, which lost 1 base and 5 bases, there was a span of 8 bases. DNA for the CDR3: TGCAGCGTTGAAGGTCAGGGGTATGGCTACACCTTC. It codes for CSVEGQGYGYTF.

The J gene is TRBJ1-5, the V gene TRBV2; D unclear. The CDR3 length is 15 residues. V gave up 1 base and J gave up 3 bases, with 10 bases separating them. CDR1 SNHLY and CDR2 FYNNEI come from the germline V gene. The CDR3 sequence: CASSEGWAPNQPQHF. In DNA, the CDR3 is TGTGCCAGCAGTGAAGGGTGGGCCCCCAATCAGCCCCAGCATTTT.

This chain uses TRBV5-6 with TRBJ1-5, with D perhaps matching TRBD1 (5 bases). This CDR3 comprises 16 residues. Trimming left V 0 bases short and J 1 base short, with 11 bases between. Germline CDR1 and CDR2: SGHDT and YYEEEE. Written as DNA, the CDR3 is TGTGCCAGCAGCTTGGCGGGGCGGTCGAGCAATCAGCCCCAGCATTTT. Protein sequence: CASSLAGRSSNQPQHF.

This clone has a count of ten or more. The V and J genes are TRBV10-3 and TRBJ1-4; 9 bases map to TRBD1. With V trimmed by 2 bases and J by 8 bases, 6 bases remained unmatched. The CDR3 covers 15 residues. Germline loops: CDR1 ENHRY, CDR2 SYGVKD. The CDR3 loop reads CAISEAGQGAEKLFF. In DNA form, the CDR3 reads TGTGCCATCAGTGAGGCGGGACAGGGCGCAGAAAAACTGTTTTTT.

V gene TRBV13 combines with J gene TRBJ1-3; 7 bases fit TRBD1. The trim removed 6 bases at V and 3 bases at J, leaving 5 bases unmatched. CDR1 is PRHDT, CDR2 FYEKMQ, per germline (reference sequence). The CDR3 covers 14 residues. In DNA, the CDR3 is TGTGCCAGCAGACCACAGGGGAATGGAAACACCATATATTTT. This codes for CASRPQGNGNTIYF. The full variable domain, with the rest looked up from reference TRBV13 and TRBJ1-3, is AAGVIQSPRHLIKEKRETATLKCYPIPRHDTVYWYQQGPGQDPQFLISFYEKMQSDKGSIPDRFSAQQFSDYHSELNMSSLELGDSALYFCASRPQGNGNTIYFGEGSWLTVV.